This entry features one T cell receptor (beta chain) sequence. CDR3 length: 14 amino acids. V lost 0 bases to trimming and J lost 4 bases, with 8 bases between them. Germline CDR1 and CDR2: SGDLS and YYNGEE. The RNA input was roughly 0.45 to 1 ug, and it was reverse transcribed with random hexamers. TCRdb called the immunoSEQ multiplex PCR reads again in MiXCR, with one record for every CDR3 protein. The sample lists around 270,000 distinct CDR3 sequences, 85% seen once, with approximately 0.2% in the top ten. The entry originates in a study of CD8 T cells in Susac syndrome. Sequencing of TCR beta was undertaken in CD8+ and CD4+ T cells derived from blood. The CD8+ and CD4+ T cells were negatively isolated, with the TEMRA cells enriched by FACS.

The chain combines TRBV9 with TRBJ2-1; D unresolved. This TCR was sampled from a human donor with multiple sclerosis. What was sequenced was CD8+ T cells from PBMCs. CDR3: CASSVDHSYNEQFF. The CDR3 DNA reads TGTGCCAGCAGCGTAGATCACTCATACAATGAGCAGTTCTTC.